The 14 T cell receptor beta chains below all came from one sample that was sequenced in a study of Graves' ophthalmopathy and Graves' hyperthyroidism. Scientists amplified the TCR beta CDR3 regions from RNA transcripts. Following a first-round RT-PCR that used HTBI primers, a second-round multiplex PCR was carried out. In TCRdb, the multiplex PCR reads were re-called with MiXCR into one record per CDR3 protein. The sample lists 600,000 to 950,000 distinct CDR3 sequences; 35% to 50% were seen once. Sequencing was performed on peripheral blood. These receptors all stem from an adult man with Graves' ophthalmopathy.

This CDR3 is CASSASDSNYGYTF. In nucleotides, the CDR3 is TGTGCCAGCAGTGCTTCTGACAGTAACTATGGCTACACCTTC. The chain links TRBV25-1 to TRBJ1-2; the D gene is possibly TRBD1 (5 bases). This CDR3 has 14 amino acids. CDR1 is MGHDK and CDR2 is SYGVNS in the germline V gene. V shed 4 bases and J shed 1 base, with 10 bases lying between them.

The chain employs TRBV20-1 and TRBJ2-5; 15 nucleotides line up with TRBD2. Per the germline V gene, CDR1 is DFQATT and CDR2 is SNEGSKA (reference sequence). This CDR3 has 17 residues. J gave up 4 bases and V 2 bases, and 8 bases lay outside the gene matches. DNA for the CDR3: TGCAGTGCTAGATCCGGGACTAGCGGGAGGAGGGCAGAGACCCAGTACTTC. Amino acid sequence: CSARSGTSGRRAETQYF.

This clonotype was seen once. This chain's CDR3 is CASSLAGMANVLTF. The CDR3 DNA is TGTGCCAGCAGCTTAGCCGGTATGGCCAACGTCCTGACTTTC. The chain uses TRBV11-3 and TRBJ2-6; no firm D call. The CDR3 sequence is 14 residues long. V dropped 1 base and J dropped 6 bases, with 7 bases sitting between them. Germline V gene data show CDR1 as SGHNT and CDR2 as YENEEA.

As for this clonotype: Without the conserved terminal phenylalanine or tryptophan, this CDR3 likely stems from a read error. The gene calls are TRBV12-3 or TRBV12-4 and TRBJ1-1; D ambiguous. V lost 3 bases, J lost 4 bases, and 12 bases lay in between. This CDR3 is built from 14 residues. This CDR3 is CASSLEIVGTEAFL. DNA for the CDR3: TGTGCCAGCAGTTTGGAGATAGTGGGCACTGAAGCTTTCCTT.

This chain joins TRBV24-1 and TRBJ2-5; D gene ambiguous. With 4 bases removed from V and 0 bases from J, the gap between germline ends came to 5 bases. The CDR3 runs 13 residues. Germline loops: CDR1 KGHDR, CDR2 SFDVKD. CDR3: CATSEWDQETQYF. CDR3 in DNA: TGTGCCACCAGTGAATGGGACCAAGAGACCCAGTACTTC.

The chain employs TRBV11-1 and TRBJ2-7, with D tentatively TRBD2 (5 bases). Per the germline V gene, CDR1 is SGHAT and CDR2 is FQDESV (reference sequence). Trimming took 3 bases from V and 5 from J, leaving 11 bases between them. This CDR3 has 13 residues. As DNA, the CDR3 is TGTGCCAGCAGCTTGGGGAGATTCCACGAGCAGTACTTC. Translating gives CASSLGRFHEQYF.

The gene calls are TRBV7-6 and TRBJ1-2; 8 positions match TRBD1. CDR1 and CDR2 from the germline V gene are SGHVS and FNYEAQ. CDR3 length: 16 amino acids. V shed 5 bases and J 2 bases; nucleotides not matched to a gene: 10. The CDR3 region is CASSHVRDRSNYGYTF. The CDR3, as DNA: TGTGCCAGCAGCCACGTCCGGGACAGGTCCAACTATGGCTACACCTTC.

This clonotype was counted ten times or more. The rearrangement uses TRBV13 and TRBJ1-2; 8 nucleotides line up with TRBD1. The germline CDR1 and CDR2 sequences are PRHDT and FYEKMQ (reference sequence). Trimming at V came to 2 bases and at J to 5 bases, leaving 4 bases not matched to a gene. This CDR3 has 14 residues. The CDR3 loop is CASSLSGQGYGYTF. DNA of the CDR3: TGTGCCAGCAGCTTATCCGGACAGGGTTATGGCTACACCTTC. Looking up the rest from reference TRBV13 and TRBJ1-2 gives the full variable domain: AAGVIQSPRHLIKEKRETATLKCYPIPRHDTVYWYQQGPGQDPQFLISFYEKMQSDKGSIPDRFSAQQFSDYHSELNMSSLELGDSALYFCASSLSGQGYGYTFGSGTRLTVV.

The sample holds a few counts of this clonotype. The gene calls are TRBV7-9 and TRBJ2-5; D possibly corresponds to TRBD2 (6 bases). The CDR3 totals 16 residues. V lost 1 base and J lost 5, with 17 bases in between. Germline CDR1 and CDR2: SEHNR and FQNEAQ (reference sequence). In nucleotides, the CDR3 is TGTGCCAGCAGCTTAGATTCGGACTACGAGTGGGAGACCCAGTACTTC. Its translation is CASSLDSDYEWETQYF. Filled out from reference TRBV7-9 and TRBJ2-5, the complete variable domain reads DTGVSQNPRHKITKRGQNVTFRCDPISEHNRLYWYRQTLGQGPEFLTYFQNEAQLEKSRLLSDRFSAERPKGSFSTLEIQRTEQGDSAMYLCASSLDSDYEWETQYFGPGTRLLVL.

The CDR3 is CARTLQGSNEKLFF. Written as DNA, the CDR3 is TGTGCCCGCACCCTACAGGGTTCGAATGAAAAACTGTTTTTT. The J gene is TRBJ1-4, the V gene TRBV7-9; D perhaps matches TRBD1 (6 bases). Germline V lookup: CDR1 SEHNR, CDR2 FQNEAQ (reference sequence). The CDR3 runs to 14 residues. Trimming shortened V by 11 bases and J by 5 bases, and 18 bases separated the two germline ends.

The chain is built from TRBV4-2 and TRBJ2-7; possibly TRBD1 for D (6 bases). Germline lookup yields CDR1 LGHNA and CDR2 YNFKEQ. The CDR3 consists of 15 residues. V lost 0 bases and J 7 bases, leaving 16 bases between the germline ends. The CDR3 region is CASSQDSEQGREQYF. For the CDR3, the DNA is TGTGCCAGCAGCCAAGATTCGGAACAGGGCCGGGAGCAGTACTTC.

This sequence joins TRBV2 and TRBJ2-5; 8 bases align to TRBD2. The ends lost 7 bases at V and 4 bases at J; junction bases unmatched: 17. The germline CDR1 and CDR2 sequences are SNHLY and FYNNEI. The CDR3 extends over 17 amino acids. The CDR3 is CASTLGGVAGFGETQYF. The DNA for the CDR3 is TGTGCCAGCACTTTAGGAGGAGTAGCGGGGTTTGGAGAGACCCAGTACTTC.

A note on this clonotype: An end of the junction does not agree with germline; a read error may underlie this. The rearrangement uses TRBV7-3 and TRBJ2-5; 8 bases fit TRBD2. The V gene's germline CDR1 is SGHTA and CDR2 FQGTGA. This CDR3 spans 17 amino acids. The CDR3 is CASSQVGQRGTQETQYF. The CDR3 region has the DNA TGCGCCAGCAGCCAAGTTGGTCAGCGGGGGACACAAGAGACCCAGTACTTC.

A word on this clonotype: The CDR3 ends on some other residue instead of the conserved phenylalanine or tryptophan, so this is likely a read error. The V gene is TRBV7-9, the J gene TRBJ2-7; unclear D gene. This CDR3 spans 14 amino acids. The V gene lost 0 bases and the J gene lost 0 bases, with 6 bases spanning the gap. Germline CDR1 and CDR2: SEHNR and FQNEAQ (reference sequence). The CDR3 coding sequence is TGTGCCAGCAGCTTAGCAGGTAGCTCCTACGAGCAGTACCTC. It specifies CASSLAGSSYEQYL.